This T cell receptor (beta chain) emerged from a study of shared clonotypes between healthy human individuals. Study in general: Researchers assigned three CD4 naive, three CD4 memory, two CD8 naive and one CD8 memory plate to each donor.

Trimming left V 7 bases short and J 3 bases short, with 7 bases between. Germline-derived CDR1 and CDR2 are MNHEY and SMNVEV (reference sequence). CDR3 size: 12 residues. Terminally differentiated effector memory CD45RA+ cells were left out of the naive CD8 fraction, which was CD45RO-negative and positively selected for CCR7. Adult Caucasians living in Nashville, Tennessee made up all of the donors. Libraries were prepared by immunoSEQ multiplex PCR; TCRdb keeps only in-frame clonotypes and omits some of them. Seen here are around 1.9 million clones, 93% observed once, and the top ten hold around 1.7%.

This chain connects TRBV27 to TRBJ2-1; D remains ambiguous. The sequenced material came from naive CD8+ T cells from PBMCs. The sequence was collected from a man between 18 and 35 years old in good health. Some clones in this sample may be carry-over from other donors' samples. CDR3 amino acids: CASKSYYNEQFF. The DNA for the CDR3 is TGTGCCAGCAAAAGCTACTACAATGAGCAGTTCTTC.